These 9 T cell receptor beta chains were all obtained from the same sample, sequenced in a study of blood T cell repertoires in COVID-19. The protocol was immunoSEQ multiplex PCR, while the TCRdb copy is restricted to in-frame clones and leaves out a portion. The sample lists some 330,000 clones, around 87% occurring once. The sequencing sample was made of PBMCs or T cells enriched from blood (not recorded which). The receptors were gathered from a man aged 40-55 years in a cohort exposed to, infected with or recovered from COVID-19 (not recorded which).

The gene calls are TRBV15 and TRBJ2-7; TRBD1 agrees at 7 bases. The CDR3 extends over 15 amino acids. V lost 2 bases and J lost 3; bases outside the gene matches: 7. Looked up from germline, CDR1 is LNHNV and CDR2 is YYDKDF (reference sequence). CDR3 nucleotide sequence: TGTGCCACCAGCAGATTTCGGACAGGAGGCTACGAGCAGTACTTC. It yields the protein CATSRFRTGGYEQYF.

The chain links TRBV7-9 to TRBJ1-1; tentatively, D is TRBD1 (5 bases). Germline loops: CDR1 SEHNR, CDR2 FQNEAQ (reference sequence). CDR3 length: 11 amino acids. V was pared by 9 bases and J by 11 bases, with 16 bases between. Here the CDR3 DNA reads TGTGCCAGTCAAGCCAGCAGGGATGCTTTCTTT. Residues: CASQASRDAFF.

This chain joins TRBV5-6 and TRBJ2-1; 7 bases line up with TRBD2. V trimming: 4 bases; J trimming: 0 bases; junction bases outside the gene matches: 7. Germline V gene sequence: CDR1 SGHDT, CDR2 YYEEEE. The CDR3 has 16 amino acids. CDR3: CASSRNLADSYNEQFF. In DNA, the CDR3 is TGTGCCAGCAGCCGTAACCTAGCGGACTCCTACAATGAGCAGTTCTTC.

The J gene is TRBJ2-1, the V gene TRBV10-1; D is unclear. Trimming pared 4 bases from V and 10 bases from J, leaving 11 bases between. This CDR3 is built from 12 residues. Germline values: CDR1 WNHNN, CDR2 SYGVQD (reference sequence). The CDR3 coding sequence is TGCGCCAGCAGTGTTGGAAGGAGAGAGCAGTTCTTC. Translated: CASSVGRREQFF.

This clone occurred once. The V gene is TRBV18, the J gene TRBJ2-7; TRBD2 matches 8 bases. This CDR3 contains 16 residues. Germline lookup yields CDR1 KGHSH and CDR2 LQKENI. After removal of 3 bases from V and 1 base from J, the junction contained 8 bases not matched to a gene. The CDR3 DNA reads as TGTGCCAGCTCACCGAGGGGTAGCGGGACTTCCTACGAGCAGTACTTC. It translates to CASSPRGSGTSYEQYF.

The genes are TRBV7-2 and TRBJ2-7; 10 nucleotides align to TRBD2. The length of the CDR3 is 15 residues. V was pared by 5 bases and J by 4 bases, with 8 bases of the junction left unmatched. Germline CDR1 and CDR2: SGHTA and FQGNSA. The CDR3 is CASSRPGLASYEQYF. Here the CDR3 DNA reads TGTGCCAGCAGCCGCCCGGGACTAGCGTCGTACGAGCAGTACTTC.

This chain joins TRBV7-9 and TRBJ1-6; the D gene is possibly TRBD1 (6 bases). Germline CDR1 is SEHNR and CDR2 is FQNEAQ (reference sequence). CDR3 length: 15 residues. V was cut by 1 base and J by 8 bases, with 12 bases left in between. The chain's CDR3 is CASSLGRGGDSPLHF. Here the CDR3 DNA reads TGTGCCAGCAGCTTAGGTAGAGGGGGAGATTCACCCCTCCACTTT.

The CDR3 reads CASKRETGAYEQYF. DNA of the CDR3: TGTGCCAGCAAAAGGGAGACAGGGGCCTACGAGCAGTACTTC. The V and J genes are TRBV2 and TRBJ2-7; 8 positions agree with TRBD1. The J segment lost 2 bases and the V segment lost 7 bases, leaving 7 bases of the junction unmatched. CDR3 length equals 14 residues. Germline assignment: CDR1 SNHLY and CDR2 FYNNEI.

The V call is TRBV6-1, the J call TRBJ1-5; the match to TRBD1 covers 7 bases. Germline values: CDR1 MNHNS, CDR2 SASEGT. CDR3 length: 14 residues. Unmatched junction bases numbered 3, after V lost 1 base and J lost 6 bases. The CDR3 spells CASSEVTGVQPQHF. CDR3 sequence (DNA): TGTGCCAGCAGTGAAGTTACAGGGGTTCAGCCCCAGCATTTT.